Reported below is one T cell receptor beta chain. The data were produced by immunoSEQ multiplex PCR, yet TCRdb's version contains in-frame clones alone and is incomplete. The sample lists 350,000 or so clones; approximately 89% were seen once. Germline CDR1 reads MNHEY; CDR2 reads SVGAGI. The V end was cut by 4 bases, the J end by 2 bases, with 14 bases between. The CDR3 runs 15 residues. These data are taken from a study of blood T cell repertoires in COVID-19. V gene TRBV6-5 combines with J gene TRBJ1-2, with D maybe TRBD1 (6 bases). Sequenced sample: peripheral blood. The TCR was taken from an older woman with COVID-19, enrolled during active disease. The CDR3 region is CASSFNRVGNYGYTF. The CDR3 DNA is TGTGCCAGCAGTTTCAACAGGGTAGGGAACTATGGCTACACCTTC.